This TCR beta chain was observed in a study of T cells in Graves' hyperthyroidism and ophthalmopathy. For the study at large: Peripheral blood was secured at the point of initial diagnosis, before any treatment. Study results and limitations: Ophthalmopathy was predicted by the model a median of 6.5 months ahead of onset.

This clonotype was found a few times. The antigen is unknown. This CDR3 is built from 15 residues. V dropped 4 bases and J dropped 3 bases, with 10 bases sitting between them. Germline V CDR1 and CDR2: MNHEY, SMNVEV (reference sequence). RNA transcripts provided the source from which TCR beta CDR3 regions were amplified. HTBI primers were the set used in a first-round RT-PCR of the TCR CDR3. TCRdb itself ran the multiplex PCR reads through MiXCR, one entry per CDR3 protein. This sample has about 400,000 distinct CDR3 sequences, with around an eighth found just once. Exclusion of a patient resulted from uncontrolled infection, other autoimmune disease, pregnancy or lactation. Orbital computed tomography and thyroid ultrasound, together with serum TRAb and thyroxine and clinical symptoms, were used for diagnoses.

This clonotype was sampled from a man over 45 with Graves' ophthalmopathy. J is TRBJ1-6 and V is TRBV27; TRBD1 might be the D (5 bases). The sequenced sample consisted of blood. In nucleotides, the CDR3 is TGTGCCAGCAGTTCCTCAGGGCGCTATAATTCACCCCTCCACTTT. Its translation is CASSSSGRYNSPLHF.